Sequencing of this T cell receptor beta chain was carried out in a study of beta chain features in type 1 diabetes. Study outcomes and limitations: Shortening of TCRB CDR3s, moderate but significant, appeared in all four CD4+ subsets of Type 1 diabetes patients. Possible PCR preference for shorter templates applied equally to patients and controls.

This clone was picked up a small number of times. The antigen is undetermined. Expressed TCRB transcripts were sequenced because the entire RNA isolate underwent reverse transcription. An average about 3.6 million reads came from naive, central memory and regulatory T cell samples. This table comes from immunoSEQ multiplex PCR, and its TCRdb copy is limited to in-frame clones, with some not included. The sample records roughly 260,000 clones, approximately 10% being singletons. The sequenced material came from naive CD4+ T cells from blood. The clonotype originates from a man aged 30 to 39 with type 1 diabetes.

The CDR3 region is CASTTPSSPLHF. The CDR3, as DNA: TGTGCCAGCACCACTCCAAGTTCACCCCTCCACTTT. The chain couples TRBV13 to TRBJ1-6; D is uncertain. Trimming took 7 bases from V and 9 from J, leaving 10 bases between them. This CDR3 comprises 12 residues. The germline gives CDR1 PRHDT, CDR2 FYEKMQ (reference sequence).